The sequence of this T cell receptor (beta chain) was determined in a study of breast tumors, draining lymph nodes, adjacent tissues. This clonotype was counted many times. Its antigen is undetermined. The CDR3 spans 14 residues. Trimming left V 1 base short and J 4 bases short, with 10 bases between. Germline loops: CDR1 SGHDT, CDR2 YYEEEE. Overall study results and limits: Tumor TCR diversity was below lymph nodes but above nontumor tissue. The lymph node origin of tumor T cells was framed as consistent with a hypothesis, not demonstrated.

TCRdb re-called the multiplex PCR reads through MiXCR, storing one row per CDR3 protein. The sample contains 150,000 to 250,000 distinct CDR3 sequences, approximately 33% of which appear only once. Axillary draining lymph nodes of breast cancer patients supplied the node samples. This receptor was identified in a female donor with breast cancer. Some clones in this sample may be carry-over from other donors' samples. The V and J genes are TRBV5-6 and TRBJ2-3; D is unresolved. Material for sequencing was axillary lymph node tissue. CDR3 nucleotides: TGTGCCAGCAGCTTGAGAGACTCCGCAGATACGCAGTATTTT. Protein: CASSLRDSADTQYF.